A selection of T cell receptor beta chains follows, all from one sample in a study of T cell clones after liver transplantation. Clones were read by immunoSEQ multiplex PCR, and TCRdb kept only the in-frame ones, dropping some. The sample yields 35,000 to 45,000 clones, just over 85% seen once. The sample was CD4+ T cells from blood, taken 24 months after liver transplant. These receptors came from a human patient who received a liver transplant. Some T cells here may be from the graft donor. Both conserved end residues are trimmed from each CDR3.

>TRBJ2-2|TRBV7-3
ASSLGLNTGELF
>TRBJ2-3|TRBV5-1
ASSLVGGGADTQY
>TRBJ2-2|TRBV19
ASSTSGFTGELF
>TRBJ1-4|TRBV7-9
ASSQGQKVREKLF
>TRBJ2-1|TRBV5-4
ASSFPEPQTNEQF
>TRBJ2-5|TRBV27
ASSLTGYQETQY
>TRBJ1-1|TRBV7-2
ASSPQGTGGTEAF
>TRBJ2-7|TRBV19
ASSRTGSSYEQY
>TRBJ1-3|TRBV7-9
ASSLAPASGNTIY
>TRBJ2-1|TRBV6-1
ASSEAAYSRSYNEQF
>TRBJ1-4|TRBV29-1
SVGQGQGNEKLF
>TRBJ1-1|TRBV2
ASNRGQGARKAF
>TRBJ2-2|TRBV18
ASSEDRDRSTGELF
>TRBJ1-1|TRBV18
ASSPDAAEAF
>TRBJ1-1|TRBV2
ASRLQGVGAEAF
>-|TRBV4-3
ASSQLAGSSYEQY
>TRBJ1-4|TRBV10-2
ASSETGGTALGANEKLF
>TRBJ2-7|TRBV30
AWSVTSGSGGEQY
>TRBJ1-5|TRBV18
ASSLGTGVNQPQH
>TRBJ1-2|TRBV11-2
ASSLAGRGYT
>TRBJ1-4|TRBV5-8
ASSSGRRSTNEKLF
>TRBJ2-1|TRBV10-2
ASSRTSGSSYNEQF
>TRBJ1-1|TRBV5-1
ASSPVVGFGTEAF
>TRBJ2-7|TRBV28
ASSLQNRVIYEQY
>TRBJ2-7|TRBV5-1
ASSLLAGGFHEQY
>TRBJ2-7|TRBV15
ATSRVGRSYEQY
>TRBJ1-4|TRBV28
ASSWTGGGEKLF
>TRBJ2-3|TRBV5-1
ASRARTSGSFDTQY